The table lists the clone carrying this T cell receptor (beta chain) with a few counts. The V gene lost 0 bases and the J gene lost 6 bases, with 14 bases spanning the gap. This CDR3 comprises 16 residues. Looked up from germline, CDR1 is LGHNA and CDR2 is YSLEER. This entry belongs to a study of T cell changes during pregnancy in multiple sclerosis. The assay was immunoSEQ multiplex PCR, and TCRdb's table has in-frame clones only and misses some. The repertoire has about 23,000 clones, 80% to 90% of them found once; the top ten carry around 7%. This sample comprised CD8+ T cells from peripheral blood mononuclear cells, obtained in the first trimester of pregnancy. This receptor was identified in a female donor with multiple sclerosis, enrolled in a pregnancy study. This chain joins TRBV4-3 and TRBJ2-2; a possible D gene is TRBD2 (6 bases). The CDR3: CASSQELGLEAGELFF. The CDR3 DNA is TGCGCCAGCAGCCAAGAGTTGGGACTGGAAGCCGGGGAGCTGTTTTTT.